The 23 T cell receptor beta chains below were found in one sample sequenced in a study of T-cell reconstitution after alpha-beta-depleted transplantation in children (dated by TCRdb to about 2016). Library preparation was by PCR. The sample was run on an Illumina HiSeq 2500. TCR library preparation used molecular barcoding, with unique molecular identifiers applied to normalize quantification of the TCRbeta repertoire. TCRdb trimmed public reads at Q25 via fastp, called clones via MiXCR and kept in-frame beta chains. All rows with the same CDR3 protein become a single entry with the most common DNA and genes. The table for this sample lists 350,000 to 400,000 distinct CDR3 sequences; roughly 21% of them were counted only once. The biggest ten clones account for about 3.8% of the sample. Sequencing was performed on PBMCs from the stem cell graft donor, taken from the stem cell graft. These receptors were collected from a human donor who donated a stem cell graft to a child with acute myeloid leukemia.

There are a few counts of this clonotype. CDR3 DNA: TGCAGTGCTAGAGTCGCAGGCCTTCCCGATACGCAGTATTTT. Protein sequence: CSARVAGLPDTQYF. The chain joins TRBV20-1 to TRBJ2-3; D gene uncertain. The germline V gene encodes CDR1 DFQATT and CDR2 SNEGSKA (reference sequence). The V end was cut by 1 base, the J end by 6 bases, with 14 bases between. CDR3 length: 14 amino acids.

This rearrangement joins TRBV24-1 to TRBJ2-2; 7 nucleotides agree with TRBD1. V lost 10 bases to trimming and J lost 4 bases; unmatched junction nucleotides: 5. The CDR3 is made up of 13 amino acids. The germline gives CDR1 KGHDR, CDR2 SFDVKD. The CDR3 sequence is CATGQAPTGELFF. CDR3 coding DNA: TGTGCCACAGGACAGGCCCCCACCGGGGAGCTGTTTTTT.

This chain uses TRBV20-1 with TRBJ1-6; no reliable D call. Per germline, CDR1 DFQATT and CDR2 SNEGSKA (reference sequence). The V end lost 3 bases, the J end lost 7 bases, and 13 bases lay between the germline ends. The CDR3 totals 14 residues. CDR3 coding DNA: TGCAGTGCTAGCCCGACAACCGGGAATTCACCCCTCCACTTT. Translating gives CSASPTTGNSPLHF.

The V gene is TRBV24-1, the J gene TRBJ2-3; D gene unclear. The CDR3 is 12 residues long. CDR1 is KGHDR and CDR2 is SFDVKD in the germline V gene. Trimming shortened V by 7 bases and J by 6 bases, and 10 bases separated the two germline ends. The CDR3 loop reads CATSALSDTQYF. Written as DNA, the CDR3 is TGTGCCACCAGCGCTCTTAGTGATACGCAGTATTTT.

This clonotype was seen a handful of times. CDR3 nucleotides: TGTGCCATCAGCCCTGGGGACACACGAGATCAGCCCCAGCATTTT. Protein product: CAISPGDTRDQPQHF. The chain combines TRBV10-3 with TRBJ1-5; D might be TRBD1 (6 bases). This CDR3 region has 15 residues. Germline V CDR1 and CDR2: ENHRY, SYGVKD. V shed 6 bases and J shed 5 bases, with 17 bases lying between them.

This chain uses TRBV27 with TRBJ2-3; D may be TRBD1 (6 bases). V was pared by 10 bases and J by 10 bases, with 18 bases between. From germline, CDR1 is MNHEY and CDR2 SMNVEV (reference sequence). The CDR3 consists of 12 residues. The CDR3 nucleotides read TGTGCCACCGCTGCTACAGGGTACCCGCAGTATTTT. Its protein is CATAATGYPQYF.

V and J are TRBV20-1 and TRBJ2-7; D possibly uses TRBD1 or TRBD2 (7 bases each). The ends were cut back, 3 bases at V and 1 base at J, with 25 bases in the middle. The CDR3 extends over 18 amino acids. The V gene's germline CDR1 is DFQATT and CDR2 SNEGSKA (reference sequence). The CDR3 loop is CSASESVNRGGFSYEQYF. The CDR3 region has the DNA TGCAGTGCTAGCGAATCGGTTAACAGGGGAGGGTTTTCCTACGAGCAGTACTTC.

This clonotype was counted at least ten times. The V and J genes are TRBV29-1 and TRBJ2-3, with 13 bases that match TRBD2. J lost 3 bases, V lost 2 bases, and 2 bases had no gene match. The CDR3 length is 15 residues. The germline CDR1 and CDR2 sequences are SQVTM and ANQGSEA. CDR3 coding DNA: TGCAGCGTTGAAAGGGGACTAGCGGGAACAGATACGCAGTATTTT. This translates into CSVERGLAGTDTQYF.

About this clonotype: No conserved phenylalanine or tryptophan ends this CDR3, so it is likely a read error. The rearrangement uses TRBV5-1 and TRBJ2-1, with 7 bases aligning to TRBD2. Germline CDR1 and CDR2: SGHRS and YFSETQ. This CDR3 comprises 13 residues. V shed 4 bases and J 10 bases; nucleotides not matched to a gene: 8. Here the CDR3 reads CASSQEKGLEQFC. The CDR3, as DNA: TGCGCCAGCAGCCAAGAGAAGGGACTAGAGCAGTTCTGC.

This chain connects TRBV7-2 to TRBJ2-7; perhaps TRBD2 as D (5 bases). The V and J ends lost 1 base and 10 bases respectively, with 14 bases between them. Germline V gene data show CDR1 as SGHTA and CDR2 as FQGNSA. The CDR3 is made up of 13 amino acids. The CDR3 protein is CASSLGEGVLQYF. The CDR3 DNA follows: TGTGCCAGCAGCTTAGGAGAGGGAGTTTTACAGTACTTC.

This clonotype was detected ten times or more. V is TRBV27 and J is TRBJ2-7, with no clear D. There are 12 residues in the CDR3. Germline values: CDR1 MNHEY, CDR2 SMNVEV (reference sequence). V dropped 7 bases and J dropped 5 bases, with 12 bases sitting between them. The CDR3 here is CASTLHVHEQYF. CDR3 DNA: TGTGCCAGCACGCTCCACGTCCACGAGCAGTACTTC.

The V call is TRBV6-1, the J call TRBJ2-3; TRBD1 agrees at 11 bases. Germline CDR1 and CDR2: MNHNS and SASEGT. V lost 4 bases, J lost 5 bases, and 8 bases stayed unmatched. The CDR3 is 16 residues long. The CDR3 is CASSALGQGAGDTQYF. CDR3 nucleotides: TGTGCCAGCAGTGCCCTCGGACAGGGGGCTGGAGATACGCAGTATTTT.

The J gene is TRBJ2-6, the V gene TRBV4-3; perhaps TRBD2 as D (5 bases). The CDR3 length is 17 residues. V was cut by 2 bases and J by 3 bases, with 14 bases left in between. From germline, CDR1 is LGHNA and CDR2 YSLEER. Here the CDR3 reads CASSQPDSAGGANVLTF. In DNA, the CDR3 is TGCGCCAGCAGCCAACCGGACTCGGCCGGTGGGGCCAACGTCCTGACTTTC.

At least ten counts were recorded for this clonotype. The V gene is TRBV29-1, the J gene TRBJ2-1, with D maybe TRBD2 (6 bases). Germline V gene lookup returns CDR1 SQVTM and CDR2 ANQGSEA. This CDR3 is built from 13 residues. The germline V and J ends were trimmed by 4 bases and 0 bases, with 7 bases remaining between them. The CDR3 region has the DNA TGCAGCGTTGTCGGGAGCTCCTACAATGAGCAGTTCTTC. It yields the protein CSVVGSSYNEQFF.

The chain employs TRBV4-2 and TRBJ2-3; 11 bases fit TRBD2. Germline CDR1 reads LGHNA; CDR2 reads YNFKEQ. With 0 bases clipped from V and 4 bases from J, the junction kept 3 bases outside the gene matches. CDR3 length: 16 amino acids. The CDR3 spells CASSQETSGSADTQYF. The CDR3 bases are TGTGCCAGCAGCCAAGAAACTAGCGGGAGCGCAGATACGCAGTATTTT.

This clonotype has a count of ten or more. The gene calls are TRBV20-1 and TRBJ2-7; D is undetermined. Germline V lookup: CDR1 DFQATT, CDR2 SNEGSKA (reference sequence). The ends were cut back, 3 bases at V and 2 bases at J, with 5 bases in the middle. The CDR3 runs to 11 residues. CDR3 DNA sequence: TGCAGTGCTAGTGGGCCCTACGAGCAGTACTTC. Its protein is CSASGPYEQYF.

The chain combines TRBV7-2 with TRBJ2-7; tentative D call: TRBD1 (8 bases). The CDR3 sequence is 15 residues long. From germline, CDR1 is SGHTA and CDR2 FQGNSA. V lost 6 bases, J lost 1 base, and 16 bases lay in between. CDR3 in amino acids: CASSYQQGGSYEQYF. The CDR3 bases are TGTGCCAGCAGTTACCAACAGGGGGGGTCCTACGAGCAGTACTTC.

The chain has TRBV25-1 and TRBJ2-7; D not resolved. Germline V gene lookup returns CDR1 MGHDK and CDR2 SYGVNS. The germline V and J ends were trimmed by 4 bases and 3 bases, with 4 bases remaining between them. This CDR3 has 11 residues. CDR3 region: CASSVFYEQYF. In DNA form, the CDR3 reads TGTGCCAGCAGTGTGTTCTACGAGCAGTACTTC.

This clonotype was counted a few times. The chain recombines TRBV29-1 with TRBJ2-3, with D possibly being TRBD2 (5 bases). Trimming cost V 5 bases and J 1 base, with 10 bases left between them. Per the germline V gene, CDR1 is SQVTM and CDR2 is ANQGSEA. CDR3 length: 13 amino acids. This chain's CDR3 is CSVRWTGTDTQYF. CDR3 DNA: TGCAGCGTTAGATGGACTGGCACAGATACGCAGTATTTT.

The table lists this clonotype with a few counts. The CDR3 coding sequence is TGTGCCAGCAGCTTGTGGGGCGGGGATGAGCAGTTCTTC. Translated: CASSLWGGDEQFF. The V call is TRBV5-6, the J call TRBJ2-1, with D possibly TRBD2 on 6 matching bases. Looked up from germline, CDR1 is SGHDT and CDR2 is YYEEEE. The CDR3 runs to 13 residues. Deletions cut 1 base from V and 8 bases from J, with 10 bases between.

This chain connects TRBV7-3 to TRBJ2-2; 7 nucleotides line up with TRBD1. CDR1 is SGHTA and CDR2 is FQGTGA in the germline V gene. V shed 5 bases and J 7 bases; nucleotides not matched to a gene: 4. The CDR3 spans 13 residues. The CDR3: CASSPRQGGELFF. In DNA, the CDR3 is TGTGCCAGCAGCCCGCGACAGGGCGGGGAGCTGTTTTTT.

This clonotype was seen a single time. The chain links TRBV4-2 to TRBJ2-5; 9 bases are shared with TRBD2. This CDR3 comprises 14 residues. The J segment lost 5 bases and the V segment lost 4 bases, leaving 5 bases of the junction unmatched. Germline CDR1 reads LGHNA; CDR2 reads YNFKEQ. CDR3 loop: CASSPHSGSETQYF. CDR3 nucleotides: TGTGCCAGCAGCCCACATAGCGGGAGTGAGACCCAGTACTTC.

This clonotype has more than one count but fewer than ten. J is TRBJ2-1 and V is TRBV28; D gene uncertain. Trimming took 6 bases from V and 6 from J, leaving 18 bases between them. In germline, CDR1 is MDHEN, CDR2 SYDVKM. CDR3 size: 15 residues. CDR3 DNA: TGTGCCAGCAGCCCCAGACTGGTGCGAGGCAATGAGCAGTTCTTC. It encodes CASSPRLVRGNEQFF.